This passage covers 7 T cell receptor beta chains from one sample sequenced in a study of blood T cell repertoires in COVID-19 (dated by TCRdb to the early 2020s). Receptor libraries were prepared by the immunoSEQ multiplex PCR assay. What TCRdb holds here is the immuneACCESS table cut down to in-frame rearrangements. Part of the clones is not present; checked against another copy, under half of the missing clones reflect an unresolved V gene, and the others are unexplained. The sample data list approximately 170,000 clones, and around four fifths of these were observed just once. In total, the top ten clones hold about an eighth of the sample. Sequencing was carried out using peripheral blood. Source of these receptors: a man aged 70 or older who had recovered from COVID-19.

The chain recombines TRBV6-1 with TRBJ2-5; 7 bases fit TRBD2. From germline, CDR1 is MNHNS and CDR2 SASEGT. The trim removed 2 bases at V and 10 bases at J, leaving 10 bases unmatched. The CDR3 is 14 amino acids. CDR3 sequence reads: CASSEPGTSEDQYF. CDR3 sequence (DNA): TGTGCCAGCAGTGAACCGGGCACTAGCGAAGACCAGTACTTC.

The chain combines TRBV9 with TRBJ2-7; 10 nucleotides line up with TRBD2. Germline assignment: CDR1 SGDLS and CDR2 YYNGEE. The J segment lost 5 bases and the V segment lost 0 bases, leaving 8 bases of the junction unmatched. The length of the CDR3 is 16 residues. The CDR3 sequence is CASSVARLAGDNEQYF. The CDR3 nucleotides read TGTGCCAGCAGCGTAGCTAGGCTAGCGGGAGACAACGAGCAGTACTTC.

V is TRBV18 and J is TRBJ1-2, with D tentatively TRBD1 (5 bases). V dropped 6 bases and J dropped 2 bases, with 10 bases sitting between them. Germline V gives CDR1 KGHSH, CDR2 LQKENI. The CDR3 totals 13 residues. CDR3 loop: CASSPTENYGYTF. CDR3 sequence (DNA): TGTGCCAGCTCGCCGACAGAAAACTATGGCTACACCTTC. Full variable domain (rest looked up from reference TRBV18 and TRBJ1-2): NAGVMQNPRHLVRRRGQEARLRCSPMKGHSHVYWYRQLPEEGLKFMVYLQKENIIDESGMPKERFSAEFPKEGPSILRIQQVVRGDSAAYFCASSPTENYGYTFGSGTRLTVV.

The rearrangement uses TRBV6-5 and TRBJ1-6; a possible D gene is TRBD1 (5 bases). Per the germline V gene, CDR1 is MNHEY and CDR2 is SVGAGI. V was shortened by 2 bases and J by 7 bases, with 12 bases between the two germline ends. The CDR3 is 15 amino acids. The CDR3 spells CASSYEQGRNSPLHF. The CDR3 nucleotides are TGTGCCAGCAGTTACGAGCAGGGTCGAAATTCACCCCTCCACTTT.

CDR3 nucleotide sequence: TGTGCCTGGAGTGTCGGGACAGGGGGCTACAATGAGCAGTTCTTC. Residues: CAWSVGTGGYNEQFF. The chain carries TRBV30 and TRBJ2-1, with 11 positions matching TRBD1. The germline V gene encodes CDR1 GTSNPN and CDR2 SVGIG (reference sequence). J was trimmed by 3 bases and V by 0 bases; bases with no gene match: 1. CDR3 size: 15 residues.

The chain links TRBV6-5 to TRBJ2-1; 10 nucleotides line up with TRBD2. V gave up 5 bases and J gave up 4 bases; unmatched junction bases: 5. The CDR3 runs to 15 residues. CDR1 and CDR2 (germline): MNHEY, SVGAGI. As DNA, the CDR3 is TGTGCCAGCAGTCGAACTAGCGGGAAGTACAATGAGCAGTTCTTC. Translation: CASSRTSGKYNEQFF.

This clone was observed a handful of times. The gene calls are TRBV5-4 and TRBJ2-3; maybe TRBD2 (6 bases). Germline V gives CDR1 SGHNT, CDR2 YYREEE (reference sequence). The CDR3 loop spans 17 amino acids. The V end was cut by 4 bases, the J end by 6 bases, with 24 bases between. CDR3 residues: CASSPTGGTQILDTQYF. Written as DNA, the CDR3 is TGTGCCAGCAGCCCAACAGGCGGGACTCAAATTTTGGATACGCAGTATTTT.